This entry lists 3 T cell receptor beta chains sequenced from one sample in a study of OX40 agonist ivuxolimab in advanced cancers. The assay was immunoSEQ multiplex PCR, and TCRdb's table has in-frame clones only and misses some. Among about 67,000 clones listed, nearly 90% were seen once. Sequencing was performed on CD4+ or CD8+ T cells sorted from blood, taken in a trial of the OX40 agonist ivuxolimab. The receptors shown here come from an adult with an advanced solid tumor such as melanoma, head and neck, liver or kidney cancer.

V gene TRBV7-9 combines with J gene TRBJ2-1; possibly TRBD1 for D (5 bases). V was clipped by 4 bases and J by 7 bases, with 8 bases between them. The germline gives CDR1 SEHNR, CDR2 FQNEAQ (reference sequence). CDR3 length: 12 amino acids. The CDR3 spells CASSSDTNEQFF. The CDR3, as DNA: TGTGCCAGCAGCTCGGACACGAATGAGCAGTTCTTC.

The rearrangement joins TRBV16 to TRBJ1-4; D is ambiguous. V was trimmed by 0 bases and J by 7 bases, leaving 18 bases between them. Germline V gives CDR1 KGHSY, CDR2 FQNENV. The CDR3 has 17 residues. CDR3 region: CASSQSILSGSAEKLFF. The DNA of the CDR3 is TGTGCCAGCAGCCAATCGATTCTATCTGGGAGCGCTGAAAAACTGTTTTTT.

This clone has just one count. V usage is TRBV5-1 and J usage is TRBJ2-5, with D uncertain. Per germline, CDR1 SGHRS and CDR2 YFSETQ. The CDR3 covers 12 residues. Trimming took 4 bases from V and 0 from J, leaving 4 bases between them. The CDR3 nucleotides read TGCGCCAGCAGCCCCTACCAAGAGACCCAGTACTTC. It encodes CASSPYQETQYF.